This T cell receptor beta chain stems from a study of cytomegalovirus exposure and HLA in healthy donors. 60 Vbeta and 13 Jbeta primers were used in PCR. Sequencing used immunoSEQ multiplex PCR; TCRdb keeps in-frame clones, though not all of them. The sample lists 95,000 to 150,000 clones; over 60% were seen once. Germline CDR1 and CDR2: MNHNY and SVGAGI (reference sequence). V lost 2 bases to trimming and J lost 10 bases; unmatched junction nucleotides: 6. The CDR3 totals 15 residues. This clone was seen a single time. J is TRBJ1-6 and V is TRBV6-6; 9 positions agree with TRBD1. This TCR was sampled from a woman in her thirties or forties in good health and CMV-seropositive. The sequenced sample consisted of PBMCs. CDR3 sequence (DNA): TGTGCCAGCAGTTACAGGGACAGGGCAGACTCACCCCTCCACTTT. Translating it yields CASSYRDRADSPLHF.